These T cell receptor beta chains were read from a single sample in a study of blood T cells in healthy people across ages. TCRdb re-derived calls from the 5' RACE reads in MiXCR, one entry per CDR3 protein. This table holds about 1 million distinct CDR3 sequences, 40% to 45% found once. The sequencing sample was made of blood. Receptors originate from a woman aged 55-75 years in good health. Both conserved end residues are part of each CDR3. Each record gives: J gene, V gene, clone size, D gene, CDR3 protein, CDR3 DNA. D genes are given only for firm matches. Size tells how often a clone was seen (once, few, many) or the class of an expanded clone, and some rows leave it out.

j_call: TRBJ1-1; v_call: TRBV18; clone_size: NA; d_call: NA; cdr3_aa: CASFEGGEKAFF; cdr3_nt: TGTGCCAGCTTTGAAGGCGGCGAGAAAGCTTTCTTT
j_call: TRBJ2-1; v_call: TRBV2; clone_size: few; d_call: NA; cdr3_aa: CASSAFAGAYEQFF; cdr3_nt: TGTGCCAGCAGTGCCTTCGCGGGGGCATATGAGCAGTTCTTC
j_call: TRBJ2-1; v_call: TRBV12-3/TRBV12-4; clone_size: NA; d_call: NA; cdr3_aa: CASSLRREAQAEQFF; cdr3_nt: TGTGCCAGCAGTTTGCGGAGGGAAGCACAGGCTGAGCAGTTCTTC
j_call: TRBJ2-7; v_call: TRBV27; clone_size: NA; d_call: NA; cdr3_aa: CASSFGARGEQYF; cdr3_nt: TGTGCCAGCAGTTTTGGGGCCCGTGGAGAGCAGTACTTC
j_call: TRBJ1-5; v_call: TRBV5-5; clone_size: NA; d_call: TRBD1; cdr3_aa: CASSFGQAPNQPQHF; cdr3_nt: TGTGCCAGCAGCTTTGGACAGGCGCCGAATCAGCCCCAGCATTTT
j_call: TRBJ2-3; v_call: TRBV12-3/TRBV12-4; clone_size: many; d_call: NA; cdr3_aa: CASSLGATDTQYF; cdr3_nt: TGTGCCAGCAGTTTAGGCGCCACAGATACGCAGTATTTT
j_call: TRBJ2-3; v_call: TRBV2; clone_size: many; d_call: TRBD2; cdr3_aa: CASSEVGGGRSDTQYF; cdr3_nt: TGTGCCAGCAGTGAAGTCGGGGGCGGGAGGTCGGATACGCAGTATTTT
j_call: TRBJ2-7; v_call: TRBV2; clone_size: NA; d_call: NA; cdr3_aa: CASTTDILPGEQYF; cdr3_nt: TGTGCCAGCACCACGGACATCCTCCCGGGCGAGCAGTACTTC
j_call: TRBJ1-2; v_call: TRBV5-1; clone_size: NA; d_call: NA; cdr3_aa: CASSLAGKDYGYTF; cdr3_nt: TGCGCCAGCAGCTTGGCGGGGAAGGACTATGGCTACACCTTC
j_call: TRBJ2-2; v_call: TRBV7-8; clone_size: NA; d_call: TRBD2; cdr3_aa: CASSLKGLAFPGELFF; cdr3_nt: TGTGCCAGCAGCTTAAAAGGACTAGCATTTCCCGGGGAGCTGTTTTTT
j_call: TRBJ2-7; v_call: TRBV27; clone_size: NA; d_call: NA; cdr3_aa: CASRGGVTGSSYEQYF; cdr3_nt: TGTGCCAGCAGGGGGGGGGTGACAGGGTCGTCCTACGAGCAGTACTTC
j_call: TRBJ2-3; v_call: TRBV7-2; clone_size: NA; d_call: NA; cdr3_aa: CASSLRPRAKGDTQYF; cdr3_nt: TGTGCCAGCAGCTTGCGTCCGCGGGCAAAGGGAGATACGCAGTATTTT
j_call: TRBJ2-7; v_call: TRBV20-1; clone_size: NA; d_call: TRBD1; cdr3_aa: CSANRDRLIEQYF; cdr3_nt: TGCAGTGCTAACCGGGACAGGCTTATTGAGCAGTACTTC
j_call: TRBJ2-7; v_call: TRBV20-1; clone_size: NA; d_call: TRBD2; cdr3_aa: CSAGLSGRAPGTQYF; cdr3_nt: TGCAGTGCTGGCTTGAGCGGGAGGGCCCCGGGTACCCAGTACTTC
j_call: TRBJ2-3; v_call: TRBV6-5; clone_size: few; d_call: NA; cdr3_aa: CASTGNSFTDTQYF; cdr3_nt: TGTGCCAGCACGGGAAATAGTTTCACAGATACGCAGTATTTT
j_call: TRBJ2-1; v_call: TRBV27; clone_size: NA; d_call: TRBD2; cdr3_aa: CASSLSTLAGGTNEQFF; cdr3_nt: TGTGCCAGCAGTTTATCGACCCTAGCGGGAGGGACGAATGAGCAGTTCTTC
j_call: TRBJ2-3; v_call: TRBV12-3/TRBV12-4; clone_size: NA; d_call: NA; cdr3_aa: CASNRPLSTQYF; cdr3_nt: TGTGCCAGCAATCGACCCCTCTCCACGCAGTATTTT